The entry below describes one T cell receptor beta chain. Methods used by the authors: Reference gene primer amplification gave nucleated cell count estimates. Assay used: immunoSEQ multiplex PCR; TCRdb lists only in-frame clones, some missing. The V and J calls and clone size are taken from that table; D and trimming were inferred from the DNA. The profile shows about 220,000 clones, more than 70% of them singletons. The study drew participants aged 18 to 89 years from fewer than 30 US areas. Which cohort a participant joined came from the clinical history participants gave. The data were obtained in a study of blood T cell repertoires in COVID-19. Across the whole study: From T cells, B-cell-depleted T cells, or PBMCs came the material, which was cDNA or gDNA.

Germline V CDR1 and CDR2: SGHAT, FQNNGV. Trimming shortened V by 5 bases and J by 4 bases, and 11 bases separated the two germline ends. This CDR3 is 13 amino acids long. This sequence was found in a woman aged 40 to 50 with acute COVID-19. This chain joins TRBV11-2 and TRBJ2-5; D may be TRBD2 (5 bases). The source material was PBMCs or T cells enriched from blood (not recorded which). CDR3 sequence: CASSQDGVETQYF. The CDR3 nucleotides read TGTGCCAGCAGCCAGGACGGGGTAGAGACCCAGTACTTC.